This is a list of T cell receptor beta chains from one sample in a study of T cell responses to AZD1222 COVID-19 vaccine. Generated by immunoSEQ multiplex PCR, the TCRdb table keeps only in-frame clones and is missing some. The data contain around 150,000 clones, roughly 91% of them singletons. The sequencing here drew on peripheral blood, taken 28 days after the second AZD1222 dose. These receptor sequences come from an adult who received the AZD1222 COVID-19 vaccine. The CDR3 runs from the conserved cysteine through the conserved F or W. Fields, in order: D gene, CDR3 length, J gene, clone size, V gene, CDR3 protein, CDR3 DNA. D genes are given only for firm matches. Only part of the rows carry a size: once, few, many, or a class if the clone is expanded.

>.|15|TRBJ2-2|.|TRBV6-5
CASSRSPFNTGELFF
TGTGCCAGCAGTAGAAGCCCTTTCAACACCGGGGAGCTGTTTTTT
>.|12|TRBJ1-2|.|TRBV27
CASRKSNYGYTF
TGTGCCAGCAGGAAATCTAACTATGGCTACACCTTC
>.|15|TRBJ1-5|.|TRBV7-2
CASSLGSRGYQPQHF
TGTGCCAGCAGCTTAGGGAGTCGAGGGTATCAGCCCCAGCATTTT
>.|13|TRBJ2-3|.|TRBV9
CASSAIGADTQYF
TGTGCCAGCAGCGCTATAGGAGCAGATACGCAGTATTTT
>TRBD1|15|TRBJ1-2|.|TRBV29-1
CSVDEDRGGGYGYTF
TGCAGCGTTGACGAAGACAGGGGCGGCGGCTATGGCTACACCTTC
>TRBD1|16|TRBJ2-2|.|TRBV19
CASSGRTGFNTGELFF
TGTGCCAGTAGTGGACGGACAGGCTTTAACACCGGGGAGCTGTTTTTT
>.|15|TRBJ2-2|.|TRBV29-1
CSVVRRGQGAGELFF
TGCAGCGTTGTTAGGCGGGGGCAAGGAGCCGGGGAGCTGTTTTTT
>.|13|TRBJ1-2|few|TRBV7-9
CASSLPGPDIYTF
TGTGCCAGCAGCTTGCCGGGCCCAGATATCTACACCTTC
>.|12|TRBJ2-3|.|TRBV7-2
CASSLRPDTQYF
TGTGCCAGCAGCTTAAGGCCAGATACGCAGTATTTT
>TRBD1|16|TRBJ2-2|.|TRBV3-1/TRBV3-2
CASSQPTGTNTGELFF
TGTGCCAGCAGCCAACCGACAGGGACGAACACCGGGGAGCTGTTTTTT
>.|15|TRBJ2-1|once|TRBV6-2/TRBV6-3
CASSQAGTLYNEQFF
TGTGCCAGCAGTCAAGCGGGGACACTTTACAATGAGCAGTTCTTC
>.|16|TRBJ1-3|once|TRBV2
CASSESSAPSGNTIYF
TGTGCCAGCAGTGAAAGTTCGGCACCCTCTGGAAACACCATATATTTT
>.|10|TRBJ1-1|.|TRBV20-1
CSASRSEAFF
TGCAGTGCTTCCAGAAGTGAAGCTTTCTTT
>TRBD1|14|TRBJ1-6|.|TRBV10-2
CASSEGGQGSPLHF
TGCGCCAGCAGTGAAGGGGGACAGGGTTCACCCCTCCACTTT
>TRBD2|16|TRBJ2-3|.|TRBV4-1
CASSPLDRGGVDTQYF
TGCGCCAGCAGCCCTCTGGATCGGGGGGGCGTAGATACGCAGTATTTT
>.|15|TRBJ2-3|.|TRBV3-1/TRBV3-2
CASSRLGDSTDTQYF
TGTGCCAGCAGCCGACTGGGGGATAGCACAGATACGCAGTATTTT
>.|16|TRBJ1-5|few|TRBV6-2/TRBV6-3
CASSFLPLGGNQPQHF
TGTGCCAGCAGTTTTCTCCCGTTGGGGGGCAATCAGCCCCAGCATTTT
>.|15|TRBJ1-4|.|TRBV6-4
CASSEEPQGDEKLFF
TGTGCCAGCAGTGAAGAGCCTCAAGGGGATGAAAAACTGTTTTTT
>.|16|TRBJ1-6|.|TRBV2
CASSEAPLSLDSPLHF
TGTGCCAGCAGTGAAGCGCCGTTAAGTCTGGATTCACCCCTCCACTTT
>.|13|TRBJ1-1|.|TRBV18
CASAQESNTEAFF
TGTGCCAGCGCACAGGAGAGTAACACTGAAGCTTTCTTT
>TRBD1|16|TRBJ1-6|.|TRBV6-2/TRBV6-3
CASSYSRTGIASPLHF
TGTGCCAGCAGTTATTCGCGGACAGGAATCGCCTCACCCCTCCACTTT
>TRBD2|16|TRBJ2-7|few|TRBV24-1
CATSDLLAGSSYEQYF
TGTGCCACCAGTGATTTACTAGCGGGCTCCTCCTACGAGCAGTACTTC
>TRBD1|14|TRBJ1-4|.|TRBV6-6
CASSDGTVGEKLFF
TGTGCCAGCAGTGACGGGACAGTTGGTGAAAAACTGTTTTTT
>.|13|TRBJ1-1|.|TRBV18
CASSPAMNTEAFF
TGTGCCAGCTCACCGGCGATGAACACTGAAGCTTTCTTT
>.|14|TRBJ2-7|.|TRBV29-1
CSVVGGRIGYEQYF
TGCAGCGTTGTCGGTGGTAGGATCGGCTACGAGCAGTACTTC
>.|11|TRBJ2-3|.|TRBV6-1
CASSERPTQYF
TGTGCCAGCAGTGAACGGCCGACGCAGTATTTT
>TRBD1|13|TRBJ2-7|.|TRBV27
CASGTGGYYEQYF
TGTGCCTCCGGGACAGGGGGATACTACGAGCAGTACTTC
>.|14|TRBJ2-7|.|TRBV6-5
CASTRTGQEYEQYF
TGTGCCAGCACCCGAACGGGGCAGGAGTACGAGCAGTACTTC
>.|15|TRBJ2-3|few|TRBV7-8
CASSLRGQSTDTQYF
TGTGCCAGCAGCTTACGGGGGCAGAGCACAGATACGCAGTATTTT
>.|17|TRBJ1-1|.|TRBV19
CASSEQGSGVMNTEAFF
TGTGCCAGTAGTGAACAGGGATCGGGAGTTATGAACACTGAAGCTTTCTTT
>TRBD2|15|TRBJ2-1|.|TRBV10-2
CATQAGLAGDSEQFF
TGCGCCACCCAGGCGGGACTAGCGGGGGATTCTGAGCAGTTCTTC
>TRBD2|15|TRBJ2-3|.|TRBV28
CASSFASGGTDTQYF
TGTGCCAGCAGTTTTGCTAGCGGGGGCACAGATACGCAGTATTTT